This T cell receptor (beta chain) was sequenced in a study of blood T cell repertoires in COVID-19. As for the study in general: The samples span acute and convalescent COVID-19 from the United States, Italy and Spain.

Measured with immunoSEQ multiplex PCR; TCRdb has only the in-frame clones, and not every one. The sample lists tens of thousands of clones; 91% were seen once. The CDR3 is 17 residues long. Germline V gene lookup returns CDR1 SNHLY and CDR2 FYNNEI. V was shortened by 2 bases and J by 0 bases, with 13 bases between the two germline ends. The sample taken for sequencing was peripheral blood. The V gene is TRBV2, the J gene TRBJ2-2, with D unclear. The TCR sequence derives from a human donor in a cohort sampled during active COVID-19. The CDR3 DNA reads TGTGCCAGCAGTGAATTGTCTACCTTACCGAACACCGGGGAGCTGTTTTTT. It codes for CASSELSTLPNTGELFF.